The source of this T cell receptor beta chain is a study of PD-1 blockade in mismatch repair-deficient tumors. Study in general: Enrolled about 2012-2016, patients had progressing, pretreated mismatch repair-deficient cancers of about a dozen types. Points from the study as a whole: Tumor-resident clones, often absent from pretreatment blood, expanded after pembrolizumab and then contracted.

Regarding this clone: Its antigen is currently unknown.

CDR1 is MNHEY and CDR2 is SVGAGI in the germline V gene. Trimming left V 7 bases short and J 7 bases short, with 11 bases between. The CDR3 spans 12 residues. Libraries were prepared by immunoSEQ multiplex PCR; TCRdb keeps only in-frame clonotypes and omits some of them. The sample contains 50,000 to 75,000 clones, approximately 89% of which appear only once. Mismatch repair deficiency was confirmed in all patients, by PCR or immunohistochemistry. The TCR-sequenced patients were a few responders to pembrolizumab. This rearrangement joins TRBV6-5 to TRBJ2-1; D may match TRBD1 or TRBD2 (6 bases each). This material consisted of peripheral blood, taken 52 weeks after starting pembrolizumab. This sequence was found in an adult with mismatch repair-deficient cancer. CDR3 sequence reads: CASTGAVNEQFF. CDR3 bases: TGTGCCAGCACGGGGGCCGTTAATGAGCAGTTCTTC.